This is a list of T cell receptor beta chains from one sample in a study of cytotoxic CD8 clonotypes in ibrutinib-treated CLL. Method: immunoSEQ multiplex PCR; TCRdb's copy keeps in-frame clones and lacks some. The sample holds around 150,000 clones; around 80% are singletons and the top ten take roughly 7.2%. The sequencing here drew on PBMCs, taken after 36 months of ibrutinib treatment. These receptors came from a human donor with chronic lymphocytic leukemia. CDR3s include the opening cysteine and the closing phenylalanine or tryptophan. The D gene is left open where the match is weak. Clone size, where shown, is once, few, many, or a class for clones that have expanded.

d_call	v_call	clone_size	j_call	cdr3_nt	cdr3_aa
-	TRBV2	-	TRBJ2-3	TGTGCCAGCAGTTTGGGACTCATCGATACGCAGTATTTT	CASSLGLIDTQYF
-	TRBV2	-	TRBJ1-6	TGTGCCAGCAGTGTGGAGTTGAATTCACCCCTCCACTTT	CASSVELNSPLHF
TRBD2	TRBV4-1	-	TRBJ2-7	TGCGCCAGCAGCCAGCCGACTAGCGGGAGGATCTACGAGCAGTACTTC	CASSQPTSGRIYEQYF
-	TRBV4-1	-	TRBJ2-6	TGCGCCAGCAGCCAATCAGGACAGAAAATCTCTGGGGCCAACGTCCTGACTTTC	CASSQSGQKISGANVLTF
TRBD1	TRBV11-2	once	TRBJ1-2	TGTGCCAGCAGACCCACAGGGGGCCATGGCTACACCTTC	CASRPTGGHGYTF
-	TRBV29-1	-	TRBJ2-3	TGCAGCGTTGAAGGGGGGCGCCGGCCAAGCACAGATACGCAGTATTTT	CSVEGGRRPSTDTQYF
TRBD1	TRBV18	-	TRBJ2-3	TGTGCCAGCTCACCAGCAGGACAGGGTGTAGATACGCAGTATTTT	CASSPAGQGVDTQYF
TRBD1	TRBV7-8	-	TRBJ2-3	TGTGCCAGCAGCGACCGGACAGGATTGGGGTCCGATACGCAGTATTTT	CASSDRTGLGSDTQYF
TRBD1	TRBV2	-	TRBJ2-7	TGTGCCAGCGGACAGGGCTACGAGCAGTACTTC	CASGQGYEQYF
TRBD2	TRBV29-1	-	TRBJ2-1	TGCAGCGTCGCGTACGGGACTAGCGGGACGTCTGAGCAGTTCTTC	CSVAYGTSGTSEQFF
TRBD1	TRBV5-5	-	TRBJ1-5	TGTGCCAGCAGCTTGATAGGGGGCCCCCAGCATTTT	CASSLIGGPQHF
-	TRBV2	-	TRBJ1-4	TGTGCCAGCAGTGTGGAGGGGCTAGCAACTAATGAAAAACTGTTTTTT	CASSVEGLATNEKLFF
TRBD2	TRBV5-1	once	TRBJ2-3	TGCGCCAGCAGCTTGGCTCGGACTAGCGGGAGTAGAGGCACAGATACGCAGTATTTT	CASSLARTSGSRGTDTQYF
-	TRBV9	-	TRBJ2-2	TGTGCCAGCAGCGCGAGGGGACGGCCACTGAGCGGGGAGCTGTTTTTT	CASSARGRPLSGELFF
-	TRBV11-2	-	TRBJ1-1	TGTGCCAGCAGGGAGGGAGGTTGGACTGAAGCTTTCTTT	CASREGGWTEAFF
TRBD2	TRBV6-6	-	TRBJ2-2	TGTGCCAGCAGTTACGTCGCTAGCGGGATCACCGGGGAGCTGTTTTTT	CASSYVASGITGELFF
TRBD2	TRBV4-1	-	TRBJ2-7	TGCGCCAGCAGCCAATTAACTAGGCGGGGGGTCGCCGAGCAGTACTTC	CASSQLTRRGVAEQYF
-	TRBV7-9	-	TRBJ2-3	TGTGCCAGCAGCTTAGCGGTGGGGGCGGGGGATACGCAGTATTTT	CASSLAVGAGDTQYF
-	TRBV30	many	TRBJ1-1	TGTGCCTGGAGTGTGGCCGGGACAACGACCAGGGGAGCTTTCTTT	CAWSVAGTTTRGAFF
TRBD2	TRBV7-9	-	TRBJ2-1	TGTGCCAGCAGCTATCTAGCGGGAGTAGGTGAGCAGTTCTTC	CASSYLAGVGEQFF
TRBD1	TRBV9	-	TRBJ1-2	TGTGCCAGCAGAGCCGGACAGGGCCACTATGGCTACACCTTC	CASRAGQGHYGYTF
-	TRBV18	-	TRBJ2-5	TGTGCCAGCTCACCAGTGGAGGAGACCCAGTACTTC	CASSPVEETQYF
TRBD2	TRBV15	once	TRBJ2-7	TGTGCCACCAGCAGAGAGTGGGCTAGCGGGAGTAGAGAGCAGTACTTC	CATSREWASGSREQYF
-	TRBV5-1	-	TRBJ1-3	TGCGCCAGCAGCTTGGCCGGGGACTACTCTGGAAACACCATATATTTT	CASSLAGDYSGNTIYF
-	TRBV7-9	-	TRBJ2-3	TGTGCCAGCAGCTTAGCGTTGGGGGGCGCGGAAGATACGCAGTATTTT	CASSLALGGAEDTQYF
-	TRBV18	once	TRBJ2-3	TGTGCCAGCTCACCAGGGGTCGTCCGCACAGATACGCAGTATTTT	CASSPGVVRTDTQYF
-	TRBV19	-	TRBJ1-1	TGTGCCAGTAGTATATGGGGGAACACTGAAGCTTTCTTT	CASSIWGNTEAFF
-	TRBV29-1	-	TRBJ1-2	TGCAGCGTTGAAGATCAACAGGGCGGCTGGGGGGGCTACACCTTC	CSVEDQQGGWGGYTF
-	TRBV29-1	-	TRBJ2-7	TGCAGCGTTGATTATGGGGGGCCTGGGCAGTACTTC	CSVDYGGPGQYF
-	TRBV12-5	-	TRBJ1-5	TGTGCTAGTGGTTCTGACAGTTGGATAGATAGCAATCAGCCCCAGCATTTT	CASGSDSWIDSNQPQHF
TRBD2	TRBV4-1	-	TRBJ2-1	TGCGCCAGCAGCCCGGGACTAGTAACCTACAATGAGCAGTTCTTC	CASSPGLVTYNEQFF
-	TRBV7-6	-	TRBJ1-1	TGTGCCAGCAGCAATGGACGGACGAACACTGAAGCTTTCTTT	CASSNGRTNTEAFF
-	TRBV6-6	once	TRBJ2-3	TGTGCCAGCTCTATGTACGGGGGCACAGATACGCAGTATTTT	CASSMYGGTDTQYF
-	TRBV4-1	few	TRBJ1-5	TGCGCCAGCAGCCGTAATAGGGGCGATGGCAATCAGCCCCAGCATTTT	CASSRNRGDGNQPQHF
-	TRBV5-1	-	TRBJ1-2	TGCGCCAGCAGCTGGGGAATCGCAGGTTACTATGGCTACACCTTC	CASSWGIAGYYGYTF
-	TRBV10-3	-	TRBJ2-3	TGTGCCATCAGTGGGGCGGACCTCACAGATACGCAGTATTTT	CAISGADLTDTQYF
-	TRBV4-2	-	TRBJ1-2	TGTGCCAGCAGCGAACGGGACCGTCAGGACCTCTATGGCTACACCTTC	CASSERDRQDLYGYTF
-	TRBV6-5	few	TRBJ2-7	TGTGCCAGCAGTTACTTCGCCGGCTACGAGCAGTACTTC	CASSYFAGYEQYF
-	TRBV30	-	TRBJ1-2	TGTGCCTGGAGTGTTCGTGGGGGGTTTAAGGGGTGGCGTAACTATGGCTACACCTTC	CAWSVRGGFKGWRNYGYTF
-	TRBV11-2	-	TRBJ2-7	TGTGCCAGCAGCCCAGGGAGCTTGAAGCAGTACTTC	CASSPGSLKQYF
-	TRBV5-1	-	TRBJ2-7	TGCGCCAGCAGCTTCTTGACAGATGGCGAGCAGTACTTC	CASSFLTDGEQYF
-	TRBV5-1	few	TRBJ2-7	TGCGCCAGCAGCTTGTCAGGGATGGTGTACTTC	CASSLSGMVYF
-	TRBV4-2	-	TRBJ1-1	TGTGCCAGCAGCCGGTTCGCAGGCAGTTCATGGACTGAAGCTTTCTTT	CASSRFAGSSWTEAFF
-	TRBV5-1	-	TRBJ2-2	TGCGCCAGCAGCTTGGTTCCAAACCGCGGGGAGCTGTTTTTT	CASSLVPNRGELFF
-	TRBV6-6	-	TRBJ1-1	TGTGCCAACAAGGGGGTGAACACTGAAGCTTTCTTT	CANKGVNTEAFF
TRBD2	TRBV6-5	-	TRBJ2-5	TGTGCCAGCAGCGACGGGGGGGGGCGAGAGACCCAGTACTTC	CASSDGGGRETQYF
TRBD2	TRBV6-1	-	TRBJ2-3	TGTGCCAGCAGTGAAGCGGGCGGGGGGTACACAGATACGCAGTATTTT	CASSEAGGGYTDTQYF
-	TRBV28	once	TRBJ1-5	TGTGCCAGCATGGGGTGGGGGGCAGAGGATAGCAATCAGCCCCAGCATTTT	CASMGWGAEDSNQPQHF
TRBD2	TRBV7-9	-	TRBJ2-1	TGTGCCAGCAGCCCTTGGACTAGCGGGACAAATGAGCAGTTCTTC	CASSPWTSGTNEQFF
-	TRBV28	-	TRBJ1-5	TGTGCCAGCAGTCTCACAGGTCCCGTCAATCAGCCCCAGCATTTT	CASSLTGPVNQPQHF
TRBD1	TRBV18	-	TRBJ1-1	TGTGCCAGCTCACCACGACTGGACAGGGGTGGCACTGAAGCTTTCTTT	CASSPRLDRGGTEAFF
-	TRBV12-5	-	TRBJ1-5	TGTGCTAGTGGTTTGGTACTTAATCAGCCCCAGCATTTT	CASGLVLNQPQHF
TRBD1	TRBV19	-	TRBJ1-2	TGTGCCACCATCCCCTGGGCAGGGGGAAACTATGGCTACACCTTC	CATIPWAGGNYGYTF